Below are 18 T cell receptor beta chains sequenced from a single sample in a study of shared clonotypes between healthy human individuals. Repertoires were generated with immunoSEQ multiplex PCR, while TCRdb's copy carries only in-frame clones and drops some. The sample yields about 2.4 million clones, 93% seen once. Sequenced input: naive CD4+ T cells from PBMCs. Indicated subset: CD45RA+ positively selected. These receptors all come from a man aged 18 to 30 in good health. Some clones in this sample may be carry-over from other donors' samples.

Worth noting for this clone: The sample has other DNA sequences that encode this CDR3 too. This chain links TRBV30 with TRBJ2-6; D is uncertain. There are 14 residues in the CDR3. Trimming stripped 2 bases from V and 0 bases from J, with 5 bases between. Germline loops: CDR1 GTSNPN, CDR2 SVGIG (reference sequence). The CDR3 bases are TGTGCCTGGAGTACGGGCTCTGGGGCCAACGTCCTGACTTTC. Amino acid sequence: CAWSTGSGANVLTF.

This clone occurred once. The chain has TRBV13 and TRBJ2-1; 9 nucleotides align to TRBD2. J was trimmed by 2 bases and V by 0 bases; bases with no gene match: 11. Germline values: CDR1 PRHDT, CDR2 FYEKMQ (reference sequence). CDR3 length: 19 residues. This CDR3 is CASSLGLIRASGAYNEQFF. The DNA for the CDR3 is TGTGCCAGCAGCTTAGGCCTAATTCGGGCTAGCGGGGCCTACAATGAGCAGTTCTTC.

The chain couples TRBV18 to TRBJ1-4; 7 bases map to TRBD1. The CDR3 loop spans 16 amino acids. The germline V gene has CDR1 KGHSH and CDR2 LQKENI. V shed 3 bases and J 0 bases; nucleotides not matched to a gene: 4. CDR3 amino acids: CASSPAGTATNEKLFF. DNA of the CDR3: TGTGCCAGCTCACCCGCGGGGACAGCAACTAATGAAAAACTGTTTTTT.

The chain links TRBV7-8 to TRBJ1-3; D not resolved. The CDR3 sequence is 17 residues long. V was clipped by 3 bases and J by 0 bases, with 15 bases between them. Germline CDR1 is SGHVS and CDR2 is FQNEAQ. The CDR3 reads CASSFGKDGHSGNTIYF. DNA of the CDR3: TGTGCCAGCAGCTTTGGGAAGGACGGCCACTCTGGAAACACCATATATTTT.

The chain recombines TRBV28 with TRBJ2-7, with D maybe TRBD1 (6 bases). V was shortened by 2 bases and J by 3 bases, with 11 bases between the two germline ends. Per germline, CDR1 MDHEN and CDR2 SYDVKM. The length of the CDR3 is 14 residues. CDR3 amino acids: CASSLIAGVYEQYF. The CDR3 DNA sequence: TGTGCCAGCAGTTTAATCGCAGGGGTCTACGAGCAGTACTTC.

The CDR3 DNA reads as TGTGCCAGCAGCACCTTGGACCCTCTCAATGAGCAGTTCTTC. This encodes CASSTLDPLNEQFF. This rearrangement joins TRBV7-2 to TRBJ2-1; D call uncertain. CDR1 is SGHTA, CDR2 FQGNSA, per germline. The CDR3 has 14 amino acids. Trimming took 5 bases from V and 6 from J, leaving 14 bases between them.

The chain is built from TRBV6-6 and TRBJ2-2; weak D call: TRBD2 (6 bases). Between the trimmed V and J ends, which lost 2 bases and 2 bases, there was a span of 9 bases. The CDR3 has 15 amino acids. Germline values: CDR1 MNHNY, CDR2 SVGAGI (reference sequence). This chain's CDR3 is CASSYAGTNTGELFF. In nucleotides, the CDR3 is TGTGCCAGCAGTTACGCGGGGACTAACACCGGGGAGCTGTTTTTT.

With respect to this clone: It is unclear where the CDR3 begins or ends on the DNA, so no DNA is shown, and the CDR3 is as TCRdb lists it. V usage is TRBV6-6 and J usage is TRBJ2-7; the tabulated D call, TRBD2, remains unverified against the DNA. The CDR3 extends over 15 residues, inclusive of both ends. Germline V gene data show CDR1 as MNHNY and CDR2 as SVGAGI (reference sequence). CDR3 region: CASSWGAGTPTRAGF.

For the CDR3, the DNA is TGTGCCATCAAGGGAGTAGGGACAGATACGCAGTATTTT. Protein: CAIKGVGTDTQYF. The chain recombines TRBV10-3 with TRBJ2-3; possibly TRBD2 for D (5 bases). This CDR3 has 13 amino acids. V was cut by 7 bases and J by 3 bases, with 11 bases left in between. Germline V lookup: CDR1 ENHRY, CDR2 SYGVKD.

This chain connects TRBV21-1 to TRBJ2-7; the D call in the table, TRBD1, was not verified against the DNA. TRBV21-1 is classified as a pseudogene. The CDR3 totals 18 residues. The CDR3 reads CASSKDIKLDRGLDEQYF. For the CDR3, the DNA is TGTGCCAGCAGCAAAGACATAAAATTAGACAGGGGGCTTGACGAGCAGTACTTC.

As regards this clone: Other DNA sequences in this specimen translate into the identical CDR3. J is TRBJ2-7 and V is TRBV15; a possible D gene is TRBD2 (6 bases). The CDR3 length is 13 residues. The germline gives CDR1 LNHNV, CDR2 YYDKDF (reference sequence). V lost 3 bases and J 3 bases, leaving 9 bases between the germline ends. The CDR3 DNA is TGTGCCACCAGCAGGGACGGGGGCTACGAGCAGTACTTC. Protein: CATSRDGGYEQYF. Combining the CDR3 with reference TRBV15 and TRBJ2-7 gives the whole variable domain DAMVIQNPRYQVTQFGKPVTLSCSQTLNHNVMYWYQQKSSQAPKLLFHYYDKDFNNEADTPDNFQSRRPNTSFCFLDIRSPGLGDTAMYLCATSRDGGYEQYFGPGTRLTVT.

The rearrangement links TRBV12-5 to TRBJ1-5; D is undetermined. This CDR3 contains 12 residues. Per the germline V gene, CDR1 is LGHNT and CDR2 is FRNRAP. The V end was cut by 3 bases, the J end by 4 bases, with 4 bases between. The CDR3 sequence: CASGLRNQPQHF. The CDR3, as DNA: TGTGCTAGTGGTTTAAGGAATCAGCCCCAGCATTTT.

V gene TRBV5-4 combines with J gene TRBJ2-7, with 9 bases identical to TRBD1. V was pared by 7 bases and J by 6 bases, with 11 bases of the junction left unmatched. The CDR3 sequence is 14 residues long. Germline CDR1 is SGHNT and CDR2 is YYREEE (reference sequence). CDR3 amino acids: CASGSKQGAREQYF. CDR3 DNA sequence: TGTGCCAGCGGTTCTAAACAGGGGGCACGCGAGCAGTACTTC.

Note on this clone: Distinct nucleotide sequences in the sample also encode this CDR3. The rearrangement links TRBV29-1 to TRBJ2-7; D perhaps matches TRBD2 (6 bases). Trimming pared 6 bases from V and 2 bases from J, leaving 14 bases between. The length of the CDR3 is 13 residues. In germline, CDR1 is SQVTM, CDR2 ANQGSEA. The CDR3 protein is CSVEQPGAYEQYF. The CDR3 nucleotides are TGCAGCGTCGAACAGCCGGGAGCCTACGAGCAGTACTTC.

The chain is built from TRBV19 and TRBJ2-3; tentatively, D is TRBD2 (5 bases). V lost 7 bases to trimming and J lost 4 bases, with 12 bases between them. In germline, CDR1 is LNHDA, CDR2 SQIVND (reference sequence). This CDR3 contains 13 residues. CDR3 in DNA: TGTGCCAGTACCCCTGAGGGTGCAGATACGCAGTATTTT. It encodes CASTPEGADTQYF.

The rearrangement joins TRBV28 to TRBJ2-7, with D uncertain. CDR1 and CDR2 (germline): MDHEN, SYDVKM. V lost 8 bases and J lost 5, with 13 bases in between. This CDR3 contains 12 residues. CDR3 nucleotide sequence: TGTGCCAGCGCCTCCTCCTGGGACGAGCAGTACTTC. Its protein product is CASASSWDEQYF.

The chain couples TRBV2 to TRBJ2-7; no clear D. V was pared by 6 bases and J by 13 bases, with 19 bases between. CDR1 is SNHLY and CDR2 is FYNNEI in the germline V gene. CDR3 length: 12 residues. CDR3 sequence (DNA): TGTGCCAGCAGAGCCCTGAACGGACCCCATTACTTC. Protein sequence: CASRALNGPHYF.

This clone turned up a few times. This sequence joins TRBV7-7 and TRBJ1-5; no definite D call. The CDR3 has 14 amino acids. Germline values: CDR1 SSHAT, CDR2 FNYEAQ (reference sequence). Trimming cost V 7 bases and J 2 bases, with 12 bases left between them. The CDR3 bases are TGTGCCAGCACCGGCCCGGGAGGCAATCAGCCCCAGCATTTT. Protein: CASTGPGGNQPQHF.